Below, 18 T cell receptor beta chains from the same sample are listed, as sequenced in a study of molecular identifiers for immune sequencing clone quantification. TCRdb itself ran the PCR reads through MiXCR, one entry per CDR3 protein. This table has under 600,000 distinct CDR3 sequences, roughly a fifth appearing once. Sequenced sample: naive CD8+ T cells from blood, with Jurkat cell RNA spiked in. Noted subset: FACS-sorted CD8+CD4-CCR7+CD45RA+ naive T cells. Receptors were obtained from a human donor in good health. Some libraries in this study had Jurkat cell RNA spiked in.

The rearrangement uses TRBV19 and TRBJ2-6; D possibly uses TRBD1 or TRBD2 (5 bases each). V lost 3 bases and J 5 bases, leaving 14 bases between the germline ends. The length of the CDR3 is 16 residues. The germline CDR1 and CDR2 sequences are LNHDA and SQIVND (reference sequence). The CDR3 DNA reads TGTGCCAGTAGTATGGGACCGGTATCTAGGGCCAACGTCCTGACTTTC. It is translated as CASSMGPVSRANVLTF.

A remark on this clonotype: The junction departs from germline at one end; a sequencing error may be responsible. This chain links TRBV5-1 with TRBJ2-1, with a possible D match to TRBD2 (7 bases). The V gene's germline CDR1 is SGHRS and CDR2 YFSETQ. The CDR3 loop spans 13 amino acids. The CDR3 DNA sequence: TGCGCCGGCAGCCCGGGGGGCCCCAATGAGCAGTTCTTC. Residues: CAGSPGGPNEQFF.

This clonotype came up a few times. The rearrangement uses TRBV12-3 or TRBV12-4 and TRBJ1-1; D is ambiguous. Trimming removed 2 bases at V and 2 bases at J, with 6 bases between. The CDR3 covers 13 residues. The DNA for the CDR3 is TGTGCCAGCAGTTTAAGTTTTAACACTGAAGCTTTCTTT. Translating gives CASSLSFNTEAFF.

The chain links TRBV19 to TRBJ2-2; no definite D call. The V gene's germline CDR1 is LNHDA and CDR2 SQIVND (reference sequence). The CDR3 covers 14 residues. V was trimmed by 7 bases and J by 4 bases, leaving 13 bases between them. CDR3 nucleotides: TGTGCCAGTATGCCGTTCGCGAGCACCGGGGAGCTGTTTTTT. Protein: CASMPFASTGELFF.

With regard to this clonotype: At one end, the junction sequence differs from germline, possibly due to a read error. The V and J genes are TRBV15 and TRBJ2-5, with D tentatively TRBD1 or TRBD2 (6 bases each). Germline assignment: CDR1 LNHNV and CDR2 YYDKDF (reference sequence). The length of the CDR3 is 14 residues. DNA for the CDR3: TGTGCCACCAGCACCCTATCGGGGGCGGAGACCCGGTACTTC. It specifies CATSTLSGAETRYF.

The rearrangement uses TRBV20-1 and TRBJ2-5; D gene uncertain. V was clipped by 2 bases and J by 0 bases, with 7 bases between them. The length of the CDR3 is 13 residues. Per the germline V gene, CDR1 is DFQATT and CDR2 is SNEGSKA (reference sequence). Written as DNA, the CDR3 is TGCAGTGCTAGACCCTCGTACCAAGAGACCCAGTACTTC. Translated, it gives CSARPSYQETQYF.

Notes on this clonotype: Just one base apart from a much larger clone, this may be a read error. Because it lacks the conserved phenylalanine or tryptophan at the end, this CDR3 is likely a read error. The rearrangement uses TRBV28 and TRBJ1-1; D gene ambiguous. There are 12 residues in the CDR3. Per germline, CDR1 MDHEN and CDR2 SYDVKM. V was cut by 7 bases and J by 5 bases, with 11 bases left in between. The CDR3 region is CASTGRRTEAFS. The CDR3 DNA reads as TGTGCCAGCACCGGCCGGAGAACTGAAGCTTTCTCT.

This clonotype came up a few times. The chain carries TRBV11-2 and TRBJ2-1; TRBD1 agrees at 8 bases. CDR3 size: 16 residues. CDR1 and CDR2 (germline): SGHAT, FQNNGV. V shed 2 bases and J 2 bases; nucleotides not matched to a gene: 5. CDR3 in amino acids: CASSLPDRGAYNEQFF. CDR3 bases: TGTGCCAGCAGCTTACCCGACAGGGGAGCCTACAATGAGCAGTTCTTC.

The chain uses TRBV7-2 and TRBJ2-7; 14 bases agree with TRBD2. In germline, CDR1 is SGHTA, CDR2 FQGNSA. This CDR3 comprises 17 residues. Germline trimming cut 1 base from V and 6 bases from J; bases unmatched to any gene: 8. The CDR3 region has the DNA TGTGCCAGCAGCTTAGGACTAGCGGGGGGGCCTGGTTCCGAGCAGTACTTC. It yields the protein CASSLGLAGGPGSEQYF. Variable domain in full (rest from reference TRBV7-2 and TRBJ2-7): GAGVSQSPSNKVTEKGKDVELRCDPISGHTALYWYRQSLGQGLEFLIYFQGNSAPDKSGLPSDRFSAERTGGSVSTLTIQRTQQEDSAVYLCASSLGLAGGPGSEQYFGPGTRLTVT.

The V call is TRBV6-2 or TRBV6-3, the J call TRBJ1-1; 8 positions match TRBD1. Germline V CDR1 and CDR2: MNHEY, SVGEGT. The junction had 11 bases not matched to a gene; V was cut back by 2 bases and J by 3 bases. The CDR3 extends over 17 amino acids. This chain's CDR3 is CASSYGTGTHWDTEAFF. For the CDR3, the DNA is TGTGCCAGCAGTTACGGGACAGGCACCCATTGGGACACTGAAGCTTTCTTT.

In regard to this clonotype: A much larger clone lies a single base off, so this may be a read error. The chain is built from TRBV14 and TRBJ2-3; 10 bases line up with TRBD2. The germline V gene encodes CDR1 SGHDN and CDR2 FVKESK. This CDR3 region has 16 residues. CDR3 sequence reads: CAGSQQSGGASDTQYF. CDR3 sequence (DNA): TGTGCCGGCAGCCAACAAAGCGGGGGGGCCTCGGATACGCAGTATTTT.

J is TRBJ2-7 and V is TRBV15; D gene ambiguous. The CDR3 runs to 13 residues. V lost 5 bases, J lost 4 bases, and 12 bases lay in between. Germline CDR1 reads LNHNV; CDR2 reads YYDKDF (reference sequence). The CDR3 DNA follows: TGTGCCACCAGCGGTGGCAGCGTTTACGAGCAGTACTTC. Translation gives CATSGGSVYEQYF.

This clonotype was seen a handful of times. The rearrangement uses TRBV30 and TRBJ2-2; 7 positions agree with TRBD2. Germline lookup yields CDR1 GTSNPN and CDR2 SVGIG (reference sequence). The trim removed 1 base at V and 7 bases at J, leaving 6 bases unmatched. The CDR3 consists of 14 residues. CDR3 in DNA: TGTGCCTGGAGTGCAGCGATAGCGGGCGGGGAGCTGTTTTTT. The encoded protein is CAWSAAIAGGELFF.

There are a few counts of this clonotype. The chain recombines TRBV6-2 or TRBV6-3 with TRBJ2-7, with 8 bases fitting TRBD1. The CDR3 totals 13 residues. The germline V gene encodes CDR1 MNHEY and CDR2 SVGEGT. V trimming: 3 bases; J trimming: 5 bases; junction bases outside the gene matches: 3. This CDR3 reads CASSYDRGHEQYF. The CDR3 DNA is TGTGCCAGCAGTTATGACAGGGGTCACGAGCAGTACTTC.

The chain links TRBV12-3 or TRBV12-4 to TRBJ1-2, with a tentative D call TRBD1 (6 bases). There are 13 residues in the CDR3. Trimming removed 6 bases from V and 3 bases from J, with 11 bases in between. CDR3: CASRHRQDYGYTF. The CDR3 DNA reads as TGTGCCAGCAGACACAGACAGGACTATGGCTACACCTTC.

Many counts were recorded for this clonotype. This chain uses TRBV7-9 with TRBJ1-4; no clear D gene. V shed 2 bases and J shed 8 bases, with 12 bases lying between them. Germline V gene data show CDR1 as SEHNR and CDR2 as FQNEAQ (reference sequence). This CDR3 spans 14 amino acids. The CDR3 region is CASSLTHSGEKLFF. In DNA, the CDR3 is TGTGCCAGCAGCTTAACCCACTCCGGGGAAAAACTGTTTTTT. Together with reference TRBV7-9 and TRBJ1-4, the CDR3 gives the full variable domain: DTGVSQNPRHKITKRGQNVTFRCDPISEHNRLYWYRQTLGQGPEFLTYFQNEAQLEKSRLLSDRFSAERPKGSFSTLEIQRTEQGDSAMYLCASSLTHSGEKLFFGSGTQLSVL.

The J gene is TRBJ1-2, the V gene TRBV29-1, with D perhaps TRBD1 (5 bases). The germline V gene encodes CDR1 SQVTM and CDR2 ANQGSEA. CDR3 length: 15 residues. V was shortened by 1 base and J by 1 base, with 13 bases between the two germline ends. Here the CDR3 DNA reads TGCAGCGTTGAAGGGGGCCAGGATCTTAACTATGGCTACACCTTC. Its translation is CSVEGGQDLNYGYTF.

There are a few counts of this clonotype. This chain links TRBV10-3 with TRBJ2-3, with D uncertain. Trimming shortened V by 2 bases and J by 4 bases, and 4 bases separated the two germline ends. The CDR3 covers 12 residues. CDR1 and CDR2 from the germline V gene are ENHRY and SYGVKD. The CDR3 sequence is CAISEPPDTQYF. The CDR3 bases are TGTGCCATCAGTGAGCCCCCAGATACGCAGTATTTT.